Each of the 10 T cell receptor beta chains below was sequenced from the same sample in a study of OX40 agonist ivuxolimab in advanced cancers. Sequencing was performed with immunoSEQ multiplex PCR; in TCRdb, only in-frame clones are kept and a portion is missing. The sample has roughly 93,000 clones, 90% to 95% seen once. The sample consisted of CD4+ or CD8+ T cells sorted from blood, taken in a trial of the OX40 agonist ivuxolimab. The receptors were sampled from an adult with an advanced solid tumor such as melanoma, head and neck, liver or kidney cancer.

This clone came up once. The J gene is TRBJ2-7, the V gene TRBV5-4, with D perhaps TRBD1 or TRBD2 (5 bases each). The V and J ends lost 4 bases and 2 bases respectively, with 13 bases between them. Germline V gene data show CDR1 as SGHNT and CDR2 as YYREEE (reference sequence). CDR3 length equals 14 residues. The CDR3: CASSLGRGPYEQYF. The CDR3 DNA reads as TGTGCCAGCAGCCTGGGCCGGGGCCCCTACGAGCAGTACTTC.

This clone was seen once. CDR3 nucleotide sequence: TGTGCCAGCAGCTTCGGGCGGGATGCTGGCTATGGCTACACCTTC. This gives the protein CASSFGRDAGYGYTF. The rearrangement uses TRBV7-9 and TRBJ1-2; no firm D call. Trimming left V 3 bases short and J 4 bases short, with 15 bases between. Germline CDR1 is SEHNR and CDR2 is FQNEAQ (reference sequence). The CDR3 has 15 amino acids.

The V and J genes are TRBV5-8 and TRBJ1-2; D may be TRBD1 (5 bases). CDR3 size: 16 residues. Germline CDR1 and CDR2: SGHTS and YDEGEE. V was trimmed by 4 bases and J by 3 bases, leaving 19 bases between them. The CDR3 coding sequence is TGTGCCAGCAGCCGAAAACTCGACAGCGAGTACTATGGCTACACCTTC. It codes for CASSRKLDSEYYGYTF.

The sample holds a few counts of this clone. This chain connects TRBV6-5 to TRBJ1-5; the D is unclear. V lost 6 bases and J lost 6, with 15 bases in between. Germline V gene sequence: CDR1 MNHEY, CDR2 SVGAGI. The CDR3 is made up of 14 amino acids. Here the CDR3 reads CASSNLGPSQPQHF. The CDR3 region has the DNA TGTGCCAGCAGCAATTTAGGGCCTAGTCAGCCCCAGCATTTT.

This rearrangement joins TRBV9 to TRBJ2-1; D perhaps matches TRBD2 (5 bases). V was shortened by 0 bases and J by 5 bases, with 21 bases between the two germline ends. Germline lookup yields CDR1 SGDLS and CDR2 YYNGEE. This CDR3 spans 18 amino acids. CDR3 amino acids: CASSVDVLGGPRHNEQFF. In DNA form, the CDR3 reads TGTGCCAGCAGCGTAGATGTACTGGGCGGGCCAAGGCACAATGAGCAGTTCTTC.

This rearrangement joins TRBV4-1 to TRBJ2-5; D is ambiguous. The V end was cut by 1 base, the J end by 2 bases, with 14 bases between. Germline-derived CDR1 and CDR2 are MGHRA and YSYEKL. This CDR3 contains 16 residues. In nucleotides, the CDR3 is TGCGCCAGCAGCCAAGCGATACGGAGCTATCAAGAGACCCAGTACTTC. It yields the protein CASSQAIRSYQETQYF.

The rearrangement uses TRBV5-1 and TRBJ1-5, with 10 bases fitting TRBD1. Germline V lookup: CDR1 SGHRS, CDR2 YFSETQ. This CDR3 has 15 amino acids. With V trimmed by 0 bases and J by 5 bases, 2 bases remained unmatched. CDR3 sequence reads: CASSLAGTGDQPQHF. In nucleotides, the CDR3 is TGCGCCAGCAGCTTGGCCGGGACAGGGGATCAGCCCCAGCATTTT.

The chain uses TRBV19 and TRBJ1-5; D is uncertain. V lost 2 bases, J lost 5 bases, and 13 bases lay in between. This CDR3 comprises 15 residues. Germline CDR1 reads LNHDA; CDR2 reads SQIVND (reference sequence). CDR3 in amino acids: CASSINGDLYQPQHF. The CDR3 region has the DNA TGTGCCAGTAGTATAAACGGGGATCTGTATCAGCCCCAGCATTTT.

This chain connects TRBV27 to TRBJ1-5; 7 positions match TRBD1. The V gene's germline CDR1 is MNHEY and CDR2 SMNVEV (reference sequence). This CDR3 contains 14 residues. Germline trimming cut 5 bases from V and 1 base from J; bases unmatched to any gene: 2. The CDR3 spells CASSPDRSNQPQHF. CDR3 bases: TGTGCCAGCAGTCCGGACAGGAGCAATCAGCCCCAGCATTTT.

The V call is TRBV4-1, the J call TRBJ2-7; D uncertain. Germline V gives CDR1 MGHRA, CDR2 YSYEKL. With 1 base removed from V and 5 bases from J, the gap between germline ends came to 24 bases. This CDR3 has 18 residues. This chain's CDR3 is CASSQVPRTARSANEQYF. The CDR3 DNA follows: TGCGCCAGCAGCCAAGTCCCTAGAACCGCCCGATCTGCCAACGAGCAGTACTTC.